A selection of T cell receptor beta chains follows, all from one sample in a study of T cell responses to AZD1222 COVID-19 vaccine. Using immunoSEQ multiplex PCR, the repertoire was profiled, and TCRdb retains in-frame clones only, with some absent. In the table there are around 170,000 clones, roughly 90% of which are singletons. The material was peripheral blood, obtained on day 0 of AZD1222 vaccination. These receptors came from an adult in good health. CDR3s include the opening cysteine and the closing phenylalanine or tryptophan. A D gene is named only where the DNA matches it firmly. Rows give clone size only sometimes, using once, few, many, or a class for an expanded clone.

NA,TRBV19,NA,TRBJ2-7,CASSIVPGLYEQYF,TGTGCCAGTAGTATAGTTCCCGGCCTCTACGAGCAGTACTTC
NA,TRBV19,NA,TRBJ2-7,CASSIEANSYEQYF,TGTGCCAGTAGTATTGAGGCGAATTCCTACGAGCAGTACTTC
TRBD1,TRBV2,NA,TRBJ2-1,CASQGQGVGDEQFF,TGTGCCAGCCAGGGACAGGGGGTAGGTGATGAGCAGTTCTTC
NA,TRBV28,NA,TRBJ2-1,CASCNSQPGAQFF,TGTGCCAGTTGCAATTCCCAACCGGGGGCGCAGTTCTTC
NA,TRBV7-2,NA,TRBJ1-4,CASSLALRNEKLFF,TGTGCCAGCAGCTTAGCACTCCGGAATGAAAAACTGTTTTTT
TRBD1,TRBV2,NA,TRBJ2-5,CASSTRTGGQETQYF,TGTGCCAGCAGTACACGGACAGGGGGGCAAGAGACCCAGTACTTC
NA,TRBV4-2,NA,TRBJ1-1,CASSGEGFDTEAFF,TGTGCCAGCAGCGGCGAGGGTTTCGACACTGAAGCTTTCTTT
NA,TRBV5-1,NA,TRBJ1-1,CASSPSFGNTEAFF,TGCGCCAGCAGCCCCAGTTTTGGGAACACTGAAGCTTTCTTT
NA,TRBV25-1,NA,TRBJ1-2,CASSEWAPGGYTF,TGTGCCAGCAGTGAATGGGCCCCCGGGGGCTACACCTTC
NA,TRBV6-2/TRBV6-3,NA,TRBJ1-5,CASSSGRPQHF,TGTGCCAGCAGTTCCGGGAGACCCCAGCATTTT
NA,TRBV4-3,NA,TRBJ1-1,CASSQDKDTEAFF,TGCGCCAGCAGCCAAGATAAGGATACTGAAGCTTTCTTT
TRBD2,TRBV9,NA,TRBJ2-5,CASSLRRTSEETQYF,TGTGCCAGCAGCCTTCGTAGGACTAGCGAAGAGACCCAGTACTTC
NA,TRBV7-9,NA,TRBJ1-2,CASSLVTPLYGYTF,TGTGCCAGCAGCTTAGTTACTCCGTTATATGGCTACACCTTC
NA,TRBV12-3/TRBV12-4,NA,TRBJ2-5,CASGPAVQETQYF,TGTGCCAGCGGCCCAGCCGTCCAAGAGACCCAGTACTTC
TRBD2,TRBV6-2/TRBV6-3,NA,TRBJ2-1,CASSTFAGGLYNEQFF,TGTGCCAGCAGCACATTCGCGGGGGGGCTTTACAATGAGCAGTTCTTC
TRBD2,TRBV9,NA,TRBJ2-7,CASSPPPGLPPYEQYF,TGTGCCAGCAGCCCGCCGCCGGGACTACCTCCATACGAGCAGTACTTC
NA,TRBV19,once,TRBJ1-1,CASSMVRGNTEAFF,TGTGCCAGTAGTATGGTCAGGGGAAACACTGAAGCTTTCTTT
TRBD2,TRBV6-5,NA,TRBJ2-3,CASSLAGGGTDTQYF,TGTGCCAGCAGCCTAGCGGGAGGTGGCACAGATACGCAGTATTTT
NA,TRBV7-8,NA,TRBJ1-3,CASSLRLGLSGNTIYF,TGTGCCAGCAGCTTACGCCTTGGACTCTCTGGAAACACCATATATTTT
TRBD2,TRBV6-5,NA,TRBJ2-7,CASRLAESPPYEQYF,TGTGCCAGCAGACTAGCGGAGTCCCCGCCCTACGAGCAGTACTTC
NA,TRBV29-1,NA,TRBJ1-3,CSVVVRGEGNTIYF,TGCAGCGTGGTGGTGAGGGGCGAGGGAAACACCATATATTTT
NA,TRBV7-9,NA,TRBJ2-7,CASSLAGPSSYEQYF,TGTGCCAGCAGCTTAGCGGGGCCCTCGTCCTACGAGCAGTACTTC
NA,TRBV7-9,NA,TRBJ1-2,CASSLGVSAGRYGYTF,TGTGCCAGCAGCTTAGGTGTTTCGGCAGGGCGCTATGGCTACACCTTC
NA,TRBV19,NA,TRBJ1-2,CASSQGPGYTF,TGTGCCAGTAGCCAGGGCCCTGGCTACACCTTC
NA,TRBV29-1,NA,TRBJ2-2,CSVKTPGHNTGELFF,TGCAGCGTTAAAACCCCGGGACACAACACCGGGGAGCTGTTTTTT
NA,TRBV7-2,NA,TRBJ2-3,CASSLVGRTDTQYF,TGTGCCAGCAGCTTAGTGGGTCGCACAGATACGCAGTATTTT
TRBD2,TRBV24-1,NA,TRBJ2-1,CATSPGRAEQFF,TGTGCCACCAGTCCCGGGAGGGCTGAGCAGTTCTTC
TRBD1,TRBV15,once,TRBJ2-7,CATSTGNPGQGTYEQYF,TGTGCCACCAGCACCGGTAATCCGGGACAGGGTACCTACGAGCAGTACTTC
NA,TRBV10-3,NA,TRBJ2-5,CAIRDPGRKQETQYF,TGTGCCATCAGGGACCCGGGACGTAAACAAGAGACCCAGTACTTC
NA,TRBV7-9,NA,TRBJ2-5,CASSFLATDQETQYF,TGTGCCAGCAGCTTCCTTGCGACAGATCAAGAGACCCAGTACTTC
NA,TRBV12-3/TRBV12-4,NA,TRBJ1-6,CASSFITAPLHF,TGTGCCAGCAGTTTTATCACCGCACCCCTCCACTTT
TRBD1,TRBV18,once,TRBJ2-3,CASSPPIGNRDRVIDTQYF,TGTGCCAGCTCACCACCGATCGGCAACCGGGACAGGGTCATAGATACGCAGTATTTT
NA,TRBV3-1/TRBV3-2,NA,TRBJ2-3,CASSQVLAHTDTQYF,TGTGCCAGCAGCCAAGTGTTAGCCCACACAGATACGCAGTATTTT
NA,TRBV10-3,NA,TRBJ1-6,CAISESGLNPNNSPLHF,TGTGCCATCAGTGAGTCTGGGCTAAACCCTAATAATTCACCCCTCCACTTT
NA,TRBV19,NA,TRBJ1-1,CASSRRREKMNTEAFF,TGTGCCAGTAGTCGGCGGCGAGAAAAGATGAACACTGAAGCTTTCTTT
NA,TRBV6-2/TRBV6-3,NA,TRBJ2-7,CASSYSVVTYEQYF,TGTGCCAGCAGTTACTCCGTAGTCACCTACGAGCAGTACTTC
TRBD2,TRBV20-1,NA,TRBJ2-3,CSASGTSGGSTDTQYF,TGCAGTGCCAGTGGGACTAGCGGGGGGAGCACAGATACGCAGTATTTT
TRBD2,TRBV7-9,NA,TRBJ2-7,CASSSRAGAHYEQYF,TGTGCCAGCAGCTCAAGGGCGGGAGCCCACTACGAGCAGTACTTC
NA,TRBV20-1,once,TRBJ1-1,CSASRVGGRRNTEAFF,TGCAGTGCTAGTCGGGTGGGGGGCCGAAGGAACACTGAAGCTTTCTTT
NA,TRBV5-6,NA,TRBJ1-3,CASSWGAGNTIYF,TGTGCCAGCAGCTGGGGGGCTGGAAACACCATATATTTT
TRBD1,TRBV2,NA,TRBJ2-7,CASSDPRDRHREQYF,TGTGCCAGCAGTGACCCCCGGGACAGACACAGGGAGCAGTACTTC
TRBD1,TRBV28,NA,TRBJ1-1,CASSLLTGDTEAFF,TGTGCCAGCAGTTTATTGACAGGGGACACTGAAGCTTTCTTT
TRBD2,TRBV7-8,NA,TRBJ2-1,CASSEGLGVEQFF,TGTGCCAGCAGCGAGGGACTAGGGGTTGAGCAGTTCTTC
NA,TRBV28,NA,TRBJ1-4,CASKVDGNEKLFF,TGTGCCAGCAAAGTCGACGGAAATGAAAAACTGTTTTTT
NA,TRBV19,NA,TRBJ1-2,CASSIRGGYTF,TGTGCCAGTAGTATCCGGGGAGGCTACACCTTC
TRBD2,TRBV18,NA,TRBJ2-4,CASSPTSGWGKNIQYF,TGTGCCAGCTCACCTACTAGCGGGTGGGGGAAAAACATTCAGTACTTC
NA,TRBV10-3,NA,TRBJ2-2,CAISEESPFDPNTGELFF,TGTGCCATCAGTGAGGAGAGCCCCTTCGACCCGAACACCGGGGAGCTGTTTTTT
TRBD2,TRBV27,NA,TRBJ2-7,CASSLSGLATESGYEQYF,TGTGCCAGCAGTTTATCGGGACTAGCGACTGAGTCTGGCTACGAGCAGTACTTC